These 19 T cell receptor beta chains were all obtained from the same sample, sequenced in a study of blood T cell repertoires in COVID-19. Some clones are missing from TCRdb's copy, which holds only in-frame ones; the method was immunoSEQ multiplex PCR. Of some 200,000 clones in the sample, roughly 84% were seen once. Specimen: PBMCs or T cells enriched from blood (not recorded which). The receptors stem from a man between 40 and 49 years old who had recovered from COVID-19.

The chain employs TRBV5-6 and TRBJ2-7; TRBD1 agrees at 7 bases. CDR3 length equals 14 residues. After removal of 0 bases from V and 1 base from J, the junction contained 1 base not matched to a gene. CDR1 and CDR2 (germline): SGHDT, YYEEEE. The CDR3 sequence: CASSLGQGSYEQYF. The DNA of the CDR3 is TGTGCCAGCAGCTTGGGACAGGGTTCCTACGAGCAGTACTTC. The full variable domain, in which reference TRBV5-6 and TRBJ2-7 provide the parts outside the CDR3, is DAGVTQSPTHLIKTRGQQVTLRCSPKSGHDTVSWYQQALGQGPQFIFQYYEEEERQRGNFPDRFSGHQFPNYSSELNVNALLLGDSALYLCASSLGQGSYEQYFGPGTRLTVT.

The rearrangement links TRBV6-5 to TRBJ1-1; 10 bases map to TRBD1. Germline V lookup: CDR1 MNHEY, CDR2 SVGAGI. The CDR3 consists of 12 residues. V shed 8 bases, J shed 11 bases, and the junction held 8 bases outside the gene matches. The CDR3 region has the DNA TGTGCCAGCTTTGGGGGGACAGGGGAGGCTTTCTTT. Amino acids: CASFGGTGEAFF.

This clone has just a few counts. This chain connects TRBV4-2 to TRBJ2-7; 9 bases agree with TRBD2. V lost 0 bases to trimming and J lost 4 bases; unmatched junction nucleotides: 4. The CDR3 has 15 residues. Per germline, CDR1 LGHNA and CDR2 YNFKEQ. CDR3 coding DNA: TGTGCCAGCAGCCAAGAACGGCTAGCGGGGTACGAGCAGTACTTC. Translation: CASSQERLAGYEQYF.

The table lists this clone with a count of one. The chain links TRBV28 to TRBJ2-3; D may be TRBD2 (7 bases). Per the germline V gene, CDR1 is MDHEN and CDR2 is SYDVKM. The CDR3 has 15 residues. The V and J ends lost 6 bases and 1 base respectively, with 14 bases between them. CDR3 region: CASSKKGGGTDTQYF. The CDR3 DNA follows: TGTGCCAGCAGCAAGAAGGGGGGGGGCACAGATACGCAGTATTTT.

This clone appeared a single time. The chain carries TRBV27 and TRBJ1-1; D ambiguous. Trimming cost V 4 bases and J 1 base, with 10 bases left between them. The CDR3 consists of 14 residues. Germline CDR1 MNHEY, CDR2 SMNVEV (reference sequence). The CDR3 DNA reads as TGTGCCAGCAGTTCGTCAGAACCGAACACTGAAGCTTTCTTT. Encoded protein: CASSSSEPNTEAFF.

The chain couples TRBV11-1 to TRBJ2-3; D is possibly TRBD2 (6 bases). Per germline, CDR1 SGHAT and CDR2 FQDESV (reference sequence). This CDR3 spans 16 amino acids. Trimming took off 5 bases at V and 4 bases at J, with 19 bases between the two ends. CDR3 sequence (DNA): TGTGCCAGCAGCCAAAGGGCGGGGCTCCACGCAGATACGCAGTATTTT. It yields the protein CASSQRAGLHADTQYF.

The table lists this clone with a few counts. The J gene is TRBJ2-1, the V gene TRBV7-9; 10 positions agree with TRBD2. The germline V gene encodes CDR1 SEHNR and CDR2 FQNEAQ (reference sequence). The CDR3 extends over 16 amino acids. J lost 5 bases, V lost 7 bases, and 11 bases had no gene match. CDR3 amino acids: CASMASSGGPNNEQFF. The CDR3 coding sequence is TGTGCCAGCATGGCGTCTAGCGGGGGTCCGAACAATGAGCAGTTCTTC. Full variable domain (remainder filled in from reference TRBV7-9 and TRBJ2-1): DTGVSQNPRHKITKRGQNVTFRCDPISEHNRLYWYRQTLGQGPEFLTYFQNEAQLEKSRLLSDRFSAERPKGSFSTLEIQRTEQGDSAMYLCASMASSGGPNNEQFFGPGTRLTVL.

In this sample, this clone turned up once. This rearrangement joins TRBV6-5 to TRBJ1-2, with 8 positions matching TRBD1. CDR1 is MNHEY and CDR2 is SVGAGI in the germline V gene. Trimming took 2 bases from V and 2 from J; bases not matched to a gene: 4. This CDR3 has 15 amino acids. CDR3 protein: CASSYRTGQNYGYTF. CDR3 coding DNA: TGTGCCAGCAGTTACAGGACAGGGCAAAACTATGGCTACACCTTC.

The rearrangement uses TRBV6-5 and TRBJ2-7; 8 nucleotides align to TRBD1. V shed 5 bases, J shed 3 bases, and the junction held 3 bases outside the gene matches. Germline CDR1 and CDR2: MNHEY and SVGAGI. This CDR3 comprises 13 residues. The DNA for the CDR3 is TGTGCCAGCAGTCGGACAGGGTTCTACGAGCAGTACTTC. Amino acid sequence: CASSRTGFYEQYF.

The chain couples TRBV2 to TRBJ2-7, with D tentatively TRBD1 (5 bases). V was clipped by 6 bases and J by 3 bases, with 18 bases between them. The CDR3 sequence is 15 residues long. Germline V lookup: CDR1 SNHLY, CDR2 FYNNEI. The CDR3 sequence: CASRETVDPIYEQYF. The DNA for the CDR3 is TGTGCCAGCAGAGAGACAGTCGACCCCATCTACGAGCAGTACTTC. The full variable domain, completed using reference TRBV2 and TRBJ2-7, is EPEVTQTPSHQVTQMGQEVILRCVPISNHLYFYWYRQILGQKVEFLVSFYNNEISEKSEIFDDQFSVERPDGSNFTLKIRSTKLEDSAMYFCASRETVDPIYEQYFGPGTRLTVT.

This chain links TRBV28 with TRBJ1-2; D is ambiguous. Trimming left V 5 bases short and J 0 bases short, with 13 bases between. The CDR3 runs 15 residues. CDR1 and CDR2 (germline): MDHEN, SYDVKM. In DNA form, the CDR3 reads TGTGCCAGCAGTCCGCCGGCCGGAGCTAACTATGGCTACACCTTC. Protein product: CASSPPAGANYGYTF.

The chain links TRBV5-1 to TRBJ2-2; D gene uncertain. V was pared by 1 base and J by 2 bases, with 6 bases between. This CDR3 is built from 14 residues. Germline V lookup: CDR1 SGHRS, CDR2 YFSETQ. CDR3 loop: CASSLLSNTGELFF. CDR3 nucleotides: TGCGCCAGCAGCTTGCTGTCCAACACCGGGGAGCTGTTTTTT.

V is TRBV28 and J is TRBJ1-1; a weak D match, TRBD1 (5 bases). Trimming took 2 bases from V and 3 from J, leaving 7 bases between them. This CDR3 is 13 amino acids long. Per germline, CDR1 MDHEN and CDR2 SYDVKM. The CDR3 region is CASSLVGDTEAFF. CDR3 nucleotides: TGTGCCAGCAGTTTAGTAGGGGACACTGAAGCTTTCTTT.

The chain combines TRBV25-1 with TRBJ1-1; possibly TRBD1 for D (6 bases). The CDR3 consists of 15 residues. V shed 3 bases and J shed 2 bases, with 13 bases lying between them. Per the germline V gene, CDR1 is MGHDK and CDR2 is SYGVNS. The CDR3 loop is CASSDYRADNTEAFF. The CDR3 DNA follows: TGTGCCAGCAGTGACTACAGGGCGGATAACACTGAAGCTTTCTTT. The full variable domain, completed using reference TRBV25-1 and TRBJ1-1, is EADIYQTPRYLVIGTGKKITLECSQTMGHDKMYWYQQDPGMELHLIHYSYGVNSTEKGDLSSESTVSRIRTEHFPLTLESARPSHTSQYLCASSDYRADNTEAFFGQGTRLTVV.

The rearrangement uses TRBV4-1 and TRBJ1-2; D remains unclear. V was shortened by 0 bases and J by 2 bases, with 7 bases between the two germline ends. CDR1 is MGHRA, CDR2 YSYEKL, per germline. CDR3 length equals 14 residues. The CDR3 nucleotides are TGCGCCAGCAGCCAAGATGGGCTGAACTATGGCTACACCTTC. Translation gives CASSQDGLNYGYTF.

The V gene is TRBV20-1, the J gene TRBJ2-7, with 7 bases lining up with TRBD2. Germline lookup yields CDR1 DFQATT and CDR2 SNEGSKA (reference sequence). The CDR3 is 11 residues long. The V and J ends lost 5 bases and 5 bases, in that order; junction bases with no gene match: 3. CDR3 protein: CSAYGGNEQYF. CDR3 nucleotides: TGCAGTGCTTACGGGGGGAACGAGCAGTACTTC.

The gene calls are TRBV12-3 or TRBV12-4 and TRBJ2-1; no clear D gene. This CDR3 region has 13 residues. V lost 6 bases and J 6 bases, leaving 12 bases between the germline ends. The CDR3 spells CASSPLQSNEQFF. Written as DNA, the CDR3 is TGTGCCAGCAGCCCACTCCAAAGCAATGAGCAGTTCTTC.

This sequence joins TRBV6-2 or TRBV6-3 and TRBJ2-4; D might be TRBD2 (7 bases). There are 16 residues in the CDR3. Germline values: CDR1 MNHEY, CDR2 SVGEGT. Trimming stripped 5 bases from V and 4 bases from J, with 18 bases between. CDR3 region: CASSPAKGGSKNIQYF. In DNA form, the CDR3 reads TGTGCCAGCAGTCCCGCTAAGGGGGGGTCTAAAAACATTCAGTACTTC.

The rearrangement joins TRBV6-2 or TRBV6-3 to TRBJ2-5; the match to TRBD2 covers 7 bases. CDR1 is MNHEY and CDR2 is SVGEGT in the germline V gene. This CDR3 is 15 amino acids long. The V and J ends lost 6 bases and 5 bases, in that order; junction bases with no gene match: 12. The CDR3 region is CASSPARGGGETQYF. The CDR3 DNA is TGTGCCAGCAGCCCCGCGCGCGGGGGAGGGGAGACCCAGTACTTC.